This T cell receptor beta chain was observed in a study of cytomegalovirus exposure and HLA in healthy donors. Overall study results and limits: Later analysis identified a missense DCLRE1C variant that was linked to TCR beta V- and J-gene trimming. It was only CMV serostatus that was available as immune exposure information.

The CDR3 loop spans 14 amino acids. Trimming left V 3 bases short and J 1 base short, with 10 bases between. CDR1 SGHRS and CDR2 YFSETQ come from the germline V gene. A multiplex PCR was run with 60 Vbeta primers and 13 Jbeta primers. Some clones are missing from TCRdb's copy, which holds only in-frame ones; the method was immunoSEQ multiplex PCR. The repertoire holds 150,000 to 200,000 clones, with around four fifths as singletons. Comment on this clone: The antigen is unknown.

The receptor comes from a woman aged 45-60 years in good health and CMV-seropositive. Sequencing was done on a sample of PBMCs. The chain has TRBV5-1 and TRBJ1-1; tentative D call: TRBD1 (6 bases). The CDR3 DNA reads as TGCGCCAGCAGCTGGGGGGGACAGAACACTGAAGCTTTCTTT. Translating it yields CASSWGGQNTEAFF.